This T cell receptor beta chain is drawn from a study of early T cells in non-severe SARS-CoV-2 infection. The TCR library protocol was used to attach unique molecular identifiers. These identifiers were attached to individual cDNA molecules. MiXCR was run by TCRdb on the 5' RACE reads, yielding one entry per CDR3 protein. This table has around 92,000 distinct CDR3 sequences, 11% appearing once. This CDR3 spans 13 amino acids. Per germline, CDR1 DFQATT and CDR2 SNEGSKA (reference sequence). V lost 3 bases and J 4 bases, leaving 12 bases between the germline ends. The sample holds a few counts of this clonotype.

This sequence was found in an adult who was a healthcare worker with PCR-confirmed SARS-CoV-2 infection or an uninfected control (not recorded which). Source material: whole blood. The V gene is TRBV20-1, the J gene TRBJ1-2; D is uncertain. The CDR3 DNA reads as TGCAGTGCTAGGGATCCGGGCTTCTATGGCTACACCTTC. Translation: CSARDPGFYGYTF.